This T cell receptor (beta chain) is from a study of cytomegalovirus exposure and HLA in healthy donors. In regard to this clone: Antigen: not known.

Study results and limitations: Associated with cytomegalovirus, according to the listing, were 150 to 200 TCR beta chains.

The repertoire was sequenced with immunoSEQ multiplex PCR; TCRdb's copy has only in-frame clones and lacks some. This table has 150,000 to 200,000 clones, nearly 90% appearing once. The sequence was obtained from a woman aged 18 to 35 in good health and CMV-seropositive. The sample comprised PBMCs.

The CDR3 nucleotides are TGTGCCAGTAGGAGTACAGGGTCGGATTACGAGCAGTACTTC. Translated: CASRSTGSDYEQYF. The chain employs TRBV19 and TRBJ2-7; tentative D call: TRBD1 (6 bases). Trimming pared 6 bases from V and 4 bases from J, leaving 16 bases between. The CDR3 has 14 residues. Germline V gene lookup returns CDR1 LNHDA and CDR2 SQIVND (reference sequence).